The sequence of this T cell receptor (beta chain) was determined in a study of blood T cell repertoires in COVID-19. Using immunoSEQ multiplex PCR, the repertoire was profiled, and TCRdb retains in-frame clones only, with some absent. The sample includes around 200,000 clones, roughly 87% of them seen just once. The specimen sequenced was peripheral blood. The sequence was obtained from a woman between 18 and 29 years old who had recovered from COVID-19.

CDR3 sequence (DNA): TGTGCCAGCAGTTACACTAGCGGGGACACCGGGGAGCTGTTTTTT. Translated: CASSYTSGDTGELFF. The gene calls are TRBV6-2 or TRBV6-3 and TRBJ2-2, with 10 bases lining up with TRBD2. This CDR3 comprises 15 residues. In germline, CDR1 is MNHEY, CDR2 SVGEGT. Trimming took 2 bases from V and 3 from J; bases not matched to a gene: 0.